These T cell receptor beta chains were read from a single sample in a study of T cells after yellow fever vaccination. Each CDR3 protein gets one entry after TCRdb re-called the 5' RACE reads with MiXCR. This table has fewer than 350,000 distinct CDR3 sequences, 8.5% to 9% appearing once. Material: PBMCs, obtained on the day of the first yellow fever vaccination. The origin of the receptors is a man aged 18 to 30 who received the YFV17D yellow fever vaccine. CDR3s include the opening cysteine and the closing phenylalanine or tryptophan.

v_call cdr3_aa
TRBV20-1 CSAFPRMAGLNQYF
TRBV29-1 CSVESAVVGYTF
TRBV11-2 CASSLGGSGADYEQYF
TRBV19 CASSISGGGETQYF
TRBV11-2 CASSLLQGGTEAFF
TRBV6-1 CASSEQGGTNEKLFF
TRBV5-5 CASSLTGQNTEAFF
TRBV6-2/TRBV6-3 CASSYGVIYGYTF
TRBV7-3 CASSLNRRADEGNTEAFF
TRBV7-8 CASSLSFNEQYF
TRBV3-1 CASSQESLTYNEQFF
TRBV20-1 CSAMGQGTDTQYF
TRBV27 CASSPMEAGEQYF
TRBV4-3 CASSQVGGYDYGYTF
TRBV20-1 CSASKTGLYQETQYF
TRBV7-9 CASSLEDVSGELFF